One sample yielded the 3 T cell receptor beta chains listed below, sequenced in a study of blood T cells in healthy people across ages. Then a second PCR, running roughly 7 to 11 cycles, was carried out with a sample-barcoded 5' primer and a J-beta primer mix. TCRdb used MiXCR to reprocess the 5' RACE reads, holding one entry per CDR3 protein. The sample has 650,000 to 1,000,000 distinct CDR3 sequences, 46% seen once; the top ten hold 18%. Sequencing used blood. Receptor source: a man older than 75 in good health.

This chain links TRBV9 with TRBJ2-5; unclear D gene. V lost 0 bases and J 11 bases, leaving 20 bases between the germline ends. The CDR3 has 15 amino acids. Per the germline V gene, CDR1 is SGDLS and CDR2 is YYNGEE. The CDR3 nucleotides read TGTGCCAGCAGCGTAGTTGACGCATTGGTGAATGAGCAGTACTTC. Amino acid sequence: CASSVVDALVNEQYF.

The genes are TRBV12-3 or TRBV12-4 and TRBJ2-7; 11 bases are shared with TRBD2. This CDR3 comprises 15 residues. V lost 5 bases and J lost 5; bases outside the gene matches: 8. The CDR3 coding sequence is TGTGCCAGCAGTCCCACTAGCGGGAGAGTCGACGAGCAGTACTTC. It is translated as CASSPTSGRVDEQYF.

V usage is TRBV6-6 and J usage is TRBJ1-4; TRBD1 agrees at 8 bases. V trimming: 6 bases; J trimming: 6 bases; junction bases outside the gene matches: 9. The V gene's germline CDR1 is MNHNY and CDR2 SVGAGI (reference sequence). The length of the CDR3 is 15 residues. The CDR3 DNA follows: TGTGCCAGCAGACACGGCCGGACAGGGCATGAAAAACTGTTTTTT. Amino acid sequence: CASRHGRTGHEKLFF.